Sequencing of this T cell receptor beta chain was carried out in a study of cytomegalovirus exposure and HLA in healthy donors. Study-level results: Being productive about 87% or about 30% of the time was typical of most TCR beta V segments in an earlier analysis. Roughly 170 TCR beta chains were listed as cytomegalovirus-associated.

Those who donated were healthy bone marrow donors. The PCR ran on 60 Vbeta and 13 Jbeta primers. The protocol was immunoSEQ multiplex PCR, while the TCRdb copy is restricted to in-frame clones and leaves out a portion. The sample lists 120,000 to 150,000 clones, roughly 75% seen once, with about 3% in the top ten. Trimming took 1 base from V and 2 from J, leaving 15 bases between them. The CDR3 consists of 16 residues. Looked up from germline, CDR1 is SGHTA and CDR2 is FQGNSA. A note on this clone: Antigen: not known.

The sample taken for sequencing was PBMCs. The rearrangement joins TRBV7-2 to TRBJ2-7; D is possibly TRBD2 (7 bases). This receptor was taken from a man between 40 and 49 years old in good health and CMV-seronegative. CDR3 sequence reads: CASSLGGRGNPYEQYF. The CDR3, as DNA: TGTGCCAGCAGCTTAGGGGGGCGGGGGAACCCCTACGAGCAGTACTTC.